These 21 T cell receptor beta chains share one sample of origin, sequenced in a study of shared clonotypes between healthy human individuals. Clones were sequenced by immunoSEQ multiplex PCR, and TCRdb holds only the in-frame ones, with some missing. Of around 2.1 million clones in the sample, approximately 95% were seen once. The sequenced sample consisted of naive CD4+ T cells sorted from blood. Documented subset: CD45RA+ positively selected. These receptors all come from a young man in good health.

The gene calls are TRBV9 and TRBJ2-7, with a tentative D call TRBD1 (6 bases). This CDR3 contains 15 residues. V lost 0 bases and J lost 5, with 15 bases in between. Germline V gene sequence: CDR1 SGDLS, CDR2 YYNGEE. Here the CDR3 DNA reads TGTGCCAGCAGCGTAGAGGGACAAAGAGGCAACGAGCAGTACTTC. Translated: CASSVEGQRGNEQYF.

Here the CDR3 reads CASSEGRGTEAFF. The CDR3 DNA sequence: TGTGCCAGCAGTGAGGGCAGGGGCACTGAAGCTTTCTTT. The rearrangement uses TRBV2 and TRBJ1-1, with D possibly matching TRBD1 (6 bases). Germline CDR1 is SNHLY and CDR2 is FYNNEI. This CDR3 spans 13 amino acids. V lost 3 bases, J lost 4 bases, and 9 bases lay in between.

Concerning this clone itself: This CDR3 is also generated by other DNA sequences in the sample. CDR3 nucleotide sequence: TGTGCCAGTTCTCGGACGGACTATAATTCACCCCTCCACTTT. Protein product: CASSRTDYNSPLHF. This rearrangement joins TRBV19 to TRBJ1-6; D not resolved. Trimming pared 8 bases from V and 3 bases from J, leaving 11 bases between. The germline V gene encodes CDR1 LNHDA and CDR2 SQIVND (reference sequence). There are 14 residues in the CDR3.

Regarding this clone: Other DNA sequences within the sample encode an identical CDR3. CDR3 bases: TGTGCCAGCAGTTCCGGAAACACTGAAGCTTTCTTT. It specifies CASSSGNTEAFF. The rearrangement links TRBV28 to TRBJ1-1; D gene ambiguous. The CDR3 consists of 12 residues. Germline-derived CDR1 and CDR2 are MDHEN and SYDVKM. V was clipped by 4 bases and J by 2 bases, with 5 bases between them.

The chain recombines TRBV19 with TRBJ1-6; 10 bases are shared with TRBD1. Germline-derived CDR1 and CDR2 are LNHDA and SQIVND (reference sequence). Trimming at V came to 1 base and at J to 6 bases, leaving 0 bases not matched to a gene. The CDR3 totals 15 residues. CDR3 coding DNA: TGTGCCAGTAGTATAGGGGACAGGGGTAATTCACCCCTCCACTTT. It translates to CASSIGDRGNSPLHF.

The chain couples TRBV5-4 to TRBJ1-6, with unresolved D. The CDR3 runs 17 residues. Germline V gene data show CDR1 as SGHNT and CDR2 as YYREEE (reference sequence). V was shortened by 4 bases and J by 1 base, with 15 bases between the two germline ends. Written as DNA, the CDR3 is TGTGCCAGCAGCACGGGAAGGGATCGTTCCTATAATTCACCCCTCCACTTT. It codes for CASSTGRDRSYNSPLHF.

This chain uses TRBV9 with TRBJ2-2; D remains ambiguous. Germline-derived CDR1 and CDR2 are SGDLS and YYNGEE. The CDR3 runs 13 residues. V was trimmed by 7 bases and J by 1 base, leaving 8 bases between them. CDR3 sequence reads: CASARRNTGELFF. The CDR3 DNA reads TGTGCCAGCGCCAGGCGGAACACCGGGGAGCTGTTTTTT.

In regard to this clone: Other nucleotide sequences from this sample produce the same CDR3. This sequence joins TRBV6-5 and TRBJ2-3; weak D call: TRBD2 (5 bases). Trimming took 6 bases from V and 1 from J, leaving 8 bases between them. This CDR3 region has 13 residues. Germline V gene lookup returns CDR1 MNHEY and CDR2 SVGAGI. Here the CDR3 DNA reads TGTGCCAGCAGCCGTAGCGGCACAGATACGCAGTATTTT. It is translated as CASSRSGTDTQYF.

The V and J genes are TRBV28 and TRBJ2-2, with D uncertain. The CDR3 has 14 amino acids. Trimming took off 5 bases at V and 6 bases at J, with 13 bases between the two ends. CDR1 is MDHEN and CDR2 is SYDVKM in the germline V gene. The CDR3 sequence: CASSPRTAAGELFF. CDR3 bases: TGTGCCAGCAGTCCAAGGACCGCGGCCGGGGAGCTGTTTTTT.

The chain combines TRBV30 with TRBJ1-1; D not certain. V shed 4 bases and J shed 5 bases, with 8 bases lying between them. This CDR3 is 11 amino acids long. The germline V gene has CDR1 GTSNPN and CDR2 SVGIG (reference sequence). Here the CDR3 reads CAWKEETEAFF. The CDR3 region has the DNA TGTGCCTGGAAAGAGGAGACTGAAGCTTTCTTT.

This rearrangement joins TRBV11-2 to TRBJ2-5; 10 nucleotides match TRBD2. Germline CDR1 and CDR2: SGHAT and FQNNGV. V gave up 8 bases and J gave up 5 bases; unmatched junction bases: 8. CDR3 length: 14 amino acids. CDR3 sequence: CASSTIAGGETQYF. CDR3 nucleotides: TGTGCCAGCTCCACAATAGCGGGGGGCGAGACCCAGTACTTC.

V usage is TRBV5-1 and J usage is TRBJ1-6; 7 nucleotides align to TRBD1. From germline, CDR1 is SGHRS and CDR2 YFSETQ. Losses at the gene ends were 4 bases for V and 1 base for J; bases not matched to a gene: 2. The CDR3 runs to 15 residues. CDR3 DNA sequence: TGCGCCAGCAGCGTGACAGGGTCCTATAATTCACCCCTCCACTTT. It yields the protein CASSVTGSYNSPLHF.

The chain joins TRBV5-1 to TRBJ1-1; no definite D call. CDR1 is SGHRS and CDR2 is YFSETQ in the germline V gene. The CDR3 is made up of 15 amino acids. V lost 4 bases, J lost 0 bases, and 13 bases lay in between. The CDR3, as DNA: TGCGCCAGCAGCCGGCGGATTTCCATGAACACTGAAGCTTTCTTT. It codes for CASSRRISMNTEAFF.

The chain uses TRBV30 and TRBJ1-6, with TRBD1 matching over 8 bases. With 5 bases clipped from V and 9 bases from J, the junction kept 9 bases outside the gene matches. CDR1 is GTSNPN, CDR2 SVGIG, per germline (reference sequence). This CDR3 is 14 amino acids long. The CDR3 sequence: CAWHQGAHSSPLHF. Written as DNA, the CDR3 is TGTGCCTGGCATCAGGGGGCTCACAGTTCACCCCTCCACTTT.

This clone was picked up one time. V usage is TRBV5-1 and J usage is TRBJ2-1, with D unclear. The V and J ends lost 1 base and 0 bases respectively, with 8 bases between them. CDR3 size: 15 residues. Germline values: CDR1 SGHRS, CDR2 YFSETQ. The chain's CDR3 is CASSLTPSSYNEQFF. Written as DNA, the CDR3 is TGCGCCAGCAGCTTGACTCCTAGCTCCTACAATGAGCAGTTCTTC.

This chain joins TRBV28 and TRBJ1-5; D remains unclear. Germline V lookup: CDR1 MDHEN, CDR2 SYDVKM. The length of the CDR3 is 12 residues. V was clipped by 3 bases and J by 7 bases, with 7 bases between them. The CDR3 is CASSFSAQPQHF. CDR3 nucleotide sequence: TGTGCCAGCAGTTTCTCTGCACAGCCCCAGCATTTT.

The chain uses TRBV5-1 and TRBJ1-1; perhaps TRBD1 as D (6 bases). V lost 4 bases, J lost 9 bases, and 19 bases lay in between. CDR1 is SGHRS, CDR2 YFSETQ, per germline. The CDR3 is 14 residues long. The CDR3 DNA reads as TGCGCCAGCAGCGTTGGGGACATAGGCGACCAAGCTTTCTTT. Residues: CASSVGDIGDQAFF.

This rearrangement joins TRBV5-4 to TRBJ1-2, with D uncertain. Trimming removed 1 base from V and 8 bases from J, with 9 bases in between. CDR3 length equals 12 residues. Per the germline V gene, CDR1 is SGHNT and CDR2 is YYREEE (reference sequence). In DNA form, the CDR3 reads TGTGCCAGCAGCTTGCCCAGAGGCGGCTACACCTTC. As protein: CASSLPRGGYTF.

The rearrangement joins TRBV28 to TRBJ1-1; a possible D gene is TRBD1 (6 bases). Germline CDR1 and CDR2: MDHEN and SYDVKM. Trimming removed 6 bases at V and 0 bases at J, with 20 bases between. The CDR3 is made up of 17 amino acids. The CDR3 spells CASRRGGRGRMNTEAFF. Here the CDR3 DNA reads TGTGCCAGCAGGAGAGGGGGGCGGGGAAGAATGAACACTGAAGCTTTCTTT.

V usage is TRBV5-1 and J usage is TRBJ1-2; 9 positions agree with TRBD1. Trimming cost V 1 base and J 8 bases; bases outside gene matches: 9. The germline V gene has CDR1 SGHRS and CDR2 YFSETQ. The CDR3 sequence is 15 residues long. CDR3 nucleotide sequence: TGCGCCAGCAGCTTGAGGGACAGGGAAAGGGGCGGCTACACCTTC. Its protein is CASSLRDRERGGYTF. The complete variable domain, with remaining parts taken from reference TRBV5-1 and TRBJ1-2, reads KAGVTQTPRYLIKTRGQQVTLSCSPISGHRSVSWYQQTPGQGLQFLFEYFSETQRNKGNFPGRFSGRQFSNSRSEMNVSTLELGDSALYLCASSLRDRERGGYTFGSGTRLTVV.

This chain joins TRBV7-2 and TRBJ2-7, with a weak D call TRBD2 (6 bases). V lost 1 base, J lost 0 bases, and 13 bases lay in between. This CDR3 has 16 residues. In germline, CDR1 is SGHTA, CDR2 FQGNSA. CDR3 sequence: CASSLEGTAGSYEQYF. In DNA form, the CDR3 reads TGTGCCAGCAGCTTAGAGGGGACTGCAGGCTCCTACGAGCAGTACTTC.